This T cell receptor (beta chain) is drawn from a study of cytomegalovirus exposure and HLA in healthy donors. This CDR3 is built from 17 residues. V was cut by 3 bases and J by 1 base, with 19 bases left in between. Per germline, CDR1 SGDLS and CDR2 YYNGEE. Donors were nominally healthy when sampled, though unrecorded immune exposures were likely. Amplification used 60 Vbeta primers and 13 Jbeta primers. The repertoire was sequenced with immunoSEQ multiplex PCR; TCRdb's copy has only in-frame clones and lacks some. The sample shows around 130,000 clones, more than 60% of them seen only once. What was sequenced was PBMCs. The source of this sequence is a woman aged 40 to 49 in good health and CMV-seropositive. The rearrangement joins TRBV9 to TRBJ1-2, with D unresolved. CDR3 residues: CASSETSTALLNYGYTF. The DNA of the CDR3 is TGTGCCAGCAGCGAGACATCTACGGCCTTGCTTAACTATGGCTACACCTTC.